The clone carrying this T cell receptor (beta chain) was seen repeatedly, ten times or more. Universal primer sites and UMIs were introduced during 5'RACE template-switching synthesis of TCR cDNA. TCRdb reprocessed the 5' RACE reads via MiXCR and lists one record per CDR3 protein. Of 40,000 to 55,000 distinct CDR3 sequences listed, less than 8.5% are singletons. The CDR3 consists of 14 residues. Trimming left V 0 bases short and J 0 bases short, with 5 bases between. Germline V CDR1 and CDR2: MGHRA, YSYEKL. These data originate in a study of T cells after yellow fever vaccination. The overall study: SMART-Seq v4 Ultra Low Input handled preparation of low-cell-number fractions.

Study-wide results and caveats: Once the booster was given, most primary-vaccination clones reappeared, at around 95% for CD4 and roughly 91% for CD8. It was a weaker secondary response, yet one that peaked faster, at day 5 versus 15.

The sample consisted of CD8+ T cells not binding an NS4B(214-222) dextramer, sorted from PBMCs, taken around 45 days after the first yellow fever vaccination. The chain is built from TRBV4-1 and TRBJ1-2; D uncertain. The sequence came from a man aged 18 to 35 who received the YFV17D yellow fever vaccine. CDR3 sequence reads: CASSQERANYGYTF. The CDR3, as DNA: TGCGCCAGCAGCCAAGAAAGGGCTAACTATGGCTACACCTTC.